The rows below give T cell receptor beta chains drawn from one sample of a study of shared clonotypes between healthy human individuals. Only in-frame clones appear in the TCRdb table, and some are missing; sequencing was by immunoSEQ multiplex PCR. The profile shows 2 million to 3 million clones, roughly 93% of them singletons. Material: naive CD4+ T cells from PBMCs. These receptors were taken from a man aged 18 to 29 in good health. Some clones in this sample may be carry-over from other donors' samples. CDR3s include the opening cysteine and the closing phenylalanine or tryptophan. Fields, in order: J gene, D gene, CDR3 length, V gene, CDR3 protein, CDR3 DNA. A D gene is named only where the DNA matches it firmly.

J gene: TRBJ2-2; D gene: -; CDR3 length: 14; V gene: TRBV5-1; CDR3 protein: CASSLTANTGELFF; CDR3 DNA: TGCGCCAGCAGCTTGACAGCGAACACCGGGGAGCTGTTTTTT
J gene: TRBJ1-2; D gene: -; CDR3 length: 14; V gene: TRBV6-1; CDR3 protein: CASSEFRQHYGYTF; CDR3 DNA: TGTGCCAGCAGTGAATTTCGACAGCACTATGGCTACACCTTC
J gene: TRBJ1-1; D gene: TRBD1; CDR3 length: 13; V gene: TRBV14; CDR3 protein: CASSQDWTGEAFF; CDR3 DNA: TGTGCCAGCAGCCAAGATTGGACAGGGGAAGCTTTCTTT
J gene: TRBJ2-7; D gene: -; CDR3 length: 15; V gene: TRBV10-1; CDR3 protein: CASSGAERDKGEQYF; CDR3 DNA: TGCGCCAGCAGTGGAGCGGAGCGGGACAAGGGCGAGCAGTACTTC
J gene: TRBJ2-2; D gene: -; CDR3 length: 17; V gene: TRBV9; CDR3 protein: CASSVSPGDRGNGELFF; CDR3 DNA: TGTGCCAGCAGCGTATCACCGGGCGATAGAGGGAACGGGGAGCTGTTTTTT
J gene: TRBJ2-3; D gene: -; CDR3 length: 16; V gene: TRBV11-2; CDR3 protein: CASSSRLVEATDTQYF; CDR3 DNA: TGTGCCAGCAGCTCGCGACTAGTAGAAGCCACAGATACGCAGTATTTT
J gene: TRBJ1-1; D gene: -; CDR3 length: 14; V gene: TRBV5-1; CDR3 protein: CASSLDAGNTEAFF; CDR3 DNA: TGCGCCAGCAGCTTGGACGCCGGGAACACTGAAGCTTTCTTT
J gene: TRBJ2-1; D gene: -; CDR3 length: 15; V gene: TRBV7-2; CDR3 protein: CASSLGGANYNEQFF; CDR3 DNA: TGTGCCAGCAGCTTAGGGGGTGCTAACTACAATGAGCAGTTCTTC
J gene: TRBJ2-7; D gene: -; CDR3 length: 15; V gene: TRBV28; CDR3 protein: CASTIGGGAPYEQYF; CDR3 DNA: TGTGCCAGCACCATCGGAGGGGGGGCTCCCTACGAGCAGTACTTC
J gene: TRBJ1-1; D gene: -; CDR3 length: 12; V gene: TRBV28; CDR3 protein: CASSLQGFEAFF; CDR3 DNA: TGTGCCAGCAGTTTACAGGGGTTTGAAGCTTTCTTT
J gene: TRBJ2-5; D gene: -; CDR3 length: 14; V gene: TRBV5-1; CDR3 protein: CASSLDTQGGTQYF; CDR3 DNA: TGCGCCAGCAGCTTGGATACACAGGGTGGGACCCAGTACTTC